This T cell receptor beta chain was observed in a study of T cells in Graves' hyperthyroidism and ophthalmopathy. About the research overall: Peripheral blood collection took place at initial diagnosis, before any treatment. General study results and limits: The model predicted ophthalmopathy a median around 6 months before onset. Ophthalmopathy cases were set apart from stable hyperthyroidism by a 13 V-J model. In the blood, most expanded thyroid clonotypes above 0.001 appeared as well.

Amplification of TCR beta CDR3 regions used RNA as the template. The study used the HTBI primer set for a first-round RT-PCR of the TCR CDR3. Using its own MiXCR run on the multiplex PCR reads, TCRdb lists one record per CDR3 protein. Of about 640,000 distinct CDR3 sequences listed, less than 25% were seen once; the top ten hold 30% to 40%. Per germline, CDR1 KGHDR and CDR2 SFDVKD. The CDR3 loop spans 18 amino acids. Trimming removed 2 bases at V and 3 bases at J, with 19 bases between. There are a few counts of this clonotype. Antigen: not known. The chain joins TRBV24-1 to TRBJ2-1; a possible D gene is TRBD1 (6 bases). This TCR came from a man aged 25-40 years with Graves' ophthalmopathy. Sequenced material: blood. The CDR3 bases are TGTGCCACCAGTGATTCAACCCGGACAGCCTACAGCTACAATGAGCAGTTCTTC. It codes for CATSDSTRTAYSYNEQFF.